One and the same sample provided the 23 T cell receptor beta chains below, sequenced in a study of human T cells and chemical hapten exposure. Each CDR3 protein is one row after TCRdb ran MiXCR on the RACE reads. The repertoire holds around 99,000 distinct CDR3 sequences, with 9.5% to 15% as singletons. Time point meaning: patch test 1, 2 weeks after DPC sensitization. Treatment in this sample: therapeutic diphenylcyclopropenone sensitization with weekly scalp DPC. The sample was whole blood, taken in connection with sensitization to the hapten diphenylcyclopropenone (DPC). The receptors were gathered from a woman aged 40 to 49 with alopecia areata. Some clones in this sample may be carry-over from other donors' samples.

This clonotype has more than one count but fewer than ten. V usage is TRBV11-2 and J usage is TRBJ2-3, with 12 bases fitting TRBD2. The CDR3 loop spans 19 amino acids. Losses at the gene ends were 5 bases for V and 2 bases for J; bases not matched to a gene: 14. CDR1 SGHAT and CDR2 FQNNGV come from the germline V gene. The CDR3 DNA reads TGTGCCAGCAGCCCAAGGTGGGGGACTAGCGGGTACCCCACAGATACGCAGTATTTT. Translated: CASSPRWGTSGYPTDTQYF. The full variable domain, its missing parts supplied by reference TRBV11-2 and TRBJ2-3, is EAGVAQSPRYKIIEKRQSVAFWCNPISGHATLYWYQQILGQGPKLLIQFQNNGVVDDSQLPKDRFSAERLKGVDSTLKIQPAKLEDSAVYLCASSPRWGTSGYPTDTQYFGPGTRLTVL.

The chain uses TRBV5-1 and TRBJ2-1; TRBD2 aligns across 13 bases. This CDR3 is built from 15 residues. Germline V lookup: CDR1 SGHRS, CDR2 YFSETQ. V gave up 3 bases and J gave up 7 bases; unmatched junction bases: 4. The CDR3 protein is CASSSGLAGVNEQFF. CDR3 in DNA: TGCGCCAGCAGCTCCGGACTAGCGGGAGTTAATGAGCAGTTCTTC.

This clonotype showed up many times. The chain couples TRBV4-3 to TRBJ2-6; the D is unclear. Trimming cost V 0 bases and J 4 bases, with 10 bases left between them. Germline CDR1 is LGHNA and CDR2 is YSLEER. The CDR3 sequence is 16 residues long. Here the CDR3 reads CASSQDHSGGANVLTF. For the CDR3, the DNA is TGCGCCAGCAGCCAAGATCATAGTGGCGGGGCCAACGTCCTGACTTTC.

This clonotype was detected a few times. The V gene is TRBV18, the J gene TRBJ2-1; D is undetermined. CDR1 and CDR2 from the germline V gene are KGHSH and LQKENI. V lost 0 bases to trimming and J lost 3 bases, with 9 bases between them. This CDR3 contains 15 residues. In DNA, the CDR3 is TGTGCCAGCTCACCACCCACAATTTACTACAATGAGCAGTTCTTC. It specifies CASSPPTIYYNEQFF.

To note about this clonotype: No conserved phenylalanine or tryptophan ends this CDR3, so it is likely a read error. The chain uses TRBV27 and TRBJ2-7; maybe TRBD2 (5 bases). CDR1 is MNHEY, CDR2 SMNVEV, per germline (reference sequence). The CDR3 consists of 12 residues. Deletions cut 6 bases from V and 7 bases from J, with 13 bases between. As DNA, the CDR3 is TGTGCCAGCAGCCACGGATCGGGAGAGCAGTACCTC. Encoded protein: CASSHGSGEQYL.

This rearrangement joins TRBV6-2 or TRBV6-3 to TRBJ2-7; the D is unclear. From germline, CDR1 is MNHEY and CDR2 SVGEGT. V shed 6 bases and J shed 1 base, with 13 bases lying between them. This CDR3 is built from 14 residues. CDR3 in amino acids: CASRSAGASYEQYF. CDR3 bases: TGTGCCAGCAGGTCGGCAGGCGCTTCCTACGAGCAGTACTTC.

The genes are TRBV29-1 and TRBJ2-7; 7 nucleotides align to TRBD1. The V and J ends lost 7 bases and 2 bases, in that order; junction bases with no gene match: 8. The CDR3 is made up of 13 amino acids. CDR1 and CDR2 (germline): SQVTM, ANQGSEA. The DNA of the CDR3 is TGCAGCGCCCGGGACAGCACCACCTACGAGCAGTACTTC. Its protein is CSARDSTTYEQYF.

This clonotype was picked up many times. The rearrangement joins TRBV24-1 to TRBJ2-1, with 7 bases matching TRBD1. This CDR3 contains 17 residues. Germline V gives CDR1 KGHDR, CDR2 SFDVKD. The ends lost 4 bases at V and 7 bases at J; junction bases unmatched: 15. CDR3 nucleotides: TGTGCCACCAGTGACTGGGGAAGGGGGCGAGGGGATAATGAGCAGTTCTTC. It translates to CATSDWGRGRGDNEQFF.

The V call is TRBV10-3, the J call TRBJ2-5; 8 nucleotides match TRBD1. The CDR3 contains 13 residues. J lost 2 bases, V lost 8 bases, and 4 bases had no gene match. In germline, CDR1 is ENHRY, CDR2 SYGVKD. CDR3 protein: CAIGGQEQETQYF. As DNA, the CDR3 is TGTGCCATCGGGGGACAGGAGCAAGAGACCCAGTACTTC.

The chain carries TRBV7-6 and TRBJ2-1, with TRBD2 identical over 7 bases. The CDR3 consists of 14 residues. V lost 4 bases, J lost 7 bases, and 7 bases stayed unmatched. Germline V CDR1 and CDR2: SGHVS, FNYEAQ. The CDR3 DNA reads as TGTGCCAGCAGCTATGGGACTATCGCTAATGAGCAGTTCTTC. As protein: CASSYGTIANEQFF.

The chain uses TRBV20-1 and TRBJ2-1; D perhaps matches TRBD2 (5 bases). This CDR3 is built from 13 residues. Germline V gene lookup returns CDR1 DFQATT and CDR2 SNEGSKA (reference sequence). The CDR3 bases are TGCTCCTCCTCCAGCGGATCCTACAATGAGCAGTTCTTC. This codes for CSSSSGSYNEQFF.

V gene TRBV3-1 combines with J gene TRBJ2-7, with no clear D. V dropped 1 base and J dropped 2 bases, with 6 bases sitting between them. CDR1 is LGHDT and CDR2 is YNNKEL in the germline V gene (reference sequence). The CDR3 spans 13 residues. CDR3 in amino acids: CASSQGRAYEQYF. CDR3 DNA sequence: TGTGCCAGCAGCCAAGGACGGGCCTACGAGCAGTACTTC.

The chain recombines TRBV6-1 with TRBJ2-3; D uncertain. Germline-derived CDR1 and CDR2 are MNHNS and SASEGT. The CDR3 spans 18 residues. V lost 6 bases and J lost 0, with 22 bases in between. The CDR3 loop is CASRQSRLRPVSTDTQYF. For the CDR3, the DNA is TGTGCCAGCAGACAATCTAGACTGCGACCTGTTAGCACAGATACGCAGTATTTT.

This clonotype was detected ten times or more. The CDR3 nucleotides are TGTGCCAGCAGCTTGACAGACAACTATGGCTACACCTTC. As protein: CASSLTDNYGYTF. The rearrangement uses TRBV7-9 and TRBJ1-2; a weak D match, TRBD1 (5 bases). Trimming took off 3 bases at V and 2 bases at J, with 7 bases between the two ends. Germline V gene lookup returns CDR1 SEHNR and CDR2 FQNEAQ (reference sequence). The CDR3 is 13 amino acids.

This clonotype was observed a few times. This chain's CDR3 is CASSRVQGQENTEAFF. CDR3 bases: TGTGCCAGCAGCCGAGTACAGGGTCAGGAGAACACTGAAGCTTTCTTT. The J gene is TRBJ1-1, the V gene TRBV3-1, with D perhaps TRBD1 (6 bases). The ends were cut back, 4 bases at V and 1 base at J, with 16 bases in the middle. Germline lookup yields CDR1 LGHDT and CDR2 YNNKEL (reference sequence). The CDR3 length is 16 residues.

This chain uses TRBV5-1 with TRBJ2-2; D gene ambiguous. V lost 4 bases to trimming and J lost 1 base, with 11 bases between them. Germline V CDR1 and CDR2: SGHRS, YFSETQ. The CDR3 totals 15 residues. In nucleotides, the CDR3 is TGCGCCAGCAGCCCGGAAGCCTGGAACACCGGGGAGCTGTTTTTT. The encoded protein is CASSPEAWNTGELFF.

This clonotype was seen only a few times. J is TRBJ2-1 and V is TRBV7-3; 9 nucleotides agree with TRBD2. V shed 1 base and J 8 bases; nucleotides not matched to a gene: 6. Germline V gene lookup returns CDR1 SGHTA and CDR2 FQGTGA. This CDR3 comprises 15 residues. The DNA of the CDR3 is TGTGCCAGCAGCTTAATGGCTAGCGGGATTGATGAGCAGTTCTTC. It translates to CASSLMASGIDEQFF.

The chain has TRBV20-1 and TRBJ2-2; 8 nucleotides agree with TRBD2. CDR3 length: 15 residues. The germline gives CDR1 DFQATT, CDR2 SNEGSKA (reference sequence). V lost 3 bases, J lost 13 bases, and 16 bases stayed unmatched. In DNA form, the CDR3 reads TGCAGTGCTAGCCCCGGGCTAGCGGGCGAGGGCGGGCTGTTTTTT. It specifies CSASPGLAGEGGLFF.

This clonotype was seen a few times. The rearrangement links TRBV6-1 to TRBJ2-7; perhaps D is TRBD1 or TRBD2 (5 bases each). Between the trimmed V and J ends, which lost 5 bases and 2 bases, there was a span of 16 bases. Germline values: CDR1 MNHNS, CDR2 SASEGT. The CDR3 length is 15 residues. CDR3 bases: TGTGCCAGCAGTCTTAATCCGGGACGGGCCTACGAGCAGTACTTC. Translating it yields CASSLNPGRAYEQYF.

This chain links TRBV2 with TRBJ2-2; D perhaps matches TRBD1 (5 bases). Trimming left V 5 bases short and J 5 bases short, with 12 bases between. The CDR3 loop spans 14 amino acids. The germline V gene has CDR1 SNHLY and CDR2 FYNNEI. CDR3 sequence (DNA): TGTGCCAGCAGTAAAGGGGCAACGACCGGGGAGCTGTTTTTT. Translation gives CASSKGATTGELFF.

The V and J genes are TRBV29-1 and TRBJ2-7; maybe TRBD2 (6 bases). V was trimmed by 6 bases and J by 1 base, leaving 16 bases between them. This CDR3 is 14 amino acids long. Per germline, CDR1 SQVTM and CDR2 ANQGSEA. CDR3 coding DNA: TGCAGCGTGGGGTTCACGGCGGGATCCTACGAGCAGTACTTC. Its protein product is CSVGFTAGSYEQYF.

The CDR3: CASSPPPGGDYEQYF. The CDR3 coding sequence is TGTGCCAGCAGTCCCCCCCCGGGAGGGGACTACGAGCAGTACTTC. The V gene is TRBV28, the J gene TRBJ2-7, with 8 bases lining up with TRBD2. Trimming removed 5 bases from V and 3 bases from J; junction bases left unmatched: 9. Per germline, CDR1 MDHEN and CDR2 SYDVKM. The CDR3 contains 15 residues.

In its sample, this clonotype was seen a few times. This chain joins TRBV5-4 and TRBJ2-5; 9 bases line up with TRBD2. Germline loops: CDR1 SGHNT, CDR2 YYREEE (reference sequence). The trim removed 3 bases at V and 5 bases at J, leaving 8 bases unmatched. The CDR3 contains 15 residues. In DNA, the CDR3 is TGTGCCAGCAGCTCAGAACTAGCGGGTGAGGAGACCCAGTACTTC. It translates to CASSSELAGEETQYF.